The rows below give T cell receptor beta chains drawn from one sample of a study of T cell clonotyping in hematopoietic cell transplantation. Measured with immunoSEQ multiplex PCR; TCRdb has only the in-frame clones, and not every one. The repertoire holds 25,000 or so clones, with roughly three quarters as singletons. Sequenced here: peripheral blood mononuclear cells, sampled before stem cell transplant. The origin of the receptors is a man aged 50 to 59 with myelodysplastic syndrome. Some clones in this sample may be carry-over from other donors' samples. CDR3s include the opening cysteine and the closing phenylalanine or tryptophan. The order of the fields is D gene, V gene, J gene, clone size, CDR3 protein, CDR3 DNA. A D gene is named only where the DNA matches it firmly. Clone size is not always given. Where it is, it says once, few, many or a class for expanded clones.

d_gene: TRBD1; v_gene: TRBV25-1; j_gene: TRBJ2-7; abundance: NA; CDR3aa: CASSDRGQPRSEQYF; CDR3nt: TGTGCCAGCAGTGACAGGGGGCAACCTCGGAGCGAGCAGTACTTC
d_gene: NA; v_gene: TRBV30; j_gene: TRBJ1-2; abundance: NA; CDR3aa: CAWTLGISRVTF; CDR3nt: TGTGCCTGGACTTTAGGGATTTCCCGCGTAACCTTC
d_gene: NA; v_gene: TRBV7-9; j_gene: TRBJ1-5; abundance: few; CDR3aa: CASRAGSNQPQHF; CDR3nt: TGTGCCAGCAGGGCAGGTAGCAATCAGCCCCAGCATTTT
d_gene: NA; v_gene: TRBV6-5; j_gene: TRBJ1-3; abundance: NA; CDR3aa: CASSYGRAAGNTIYF; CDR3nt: TGTGCCAGCAGTTACGGACGGGCGGCTGGAAACACCATATATTTT
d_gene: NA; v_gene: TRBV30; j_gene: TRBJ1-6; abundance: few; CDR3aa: CAWARDERNSPLHF; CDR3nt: TGTGCCTGGGCCCGGGACGAAAGAAATTCACCCCTCCACTTT
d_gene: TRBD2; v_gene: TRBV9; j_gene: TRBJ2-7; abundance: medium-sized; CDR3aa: CASSPDSGTSYEQYF; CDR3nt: TGTGCCAGCAGCCCCGATAGCGGGACCAGCTACGAGCAGTACTTC
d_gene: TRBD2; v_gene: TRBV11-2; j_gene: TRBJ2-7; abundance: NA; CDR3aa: CASSLGTSDYEQYF; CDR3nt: TGTGCCAGCAGCTTAGGAACTAGCGACTACGAGCAGTACTTC
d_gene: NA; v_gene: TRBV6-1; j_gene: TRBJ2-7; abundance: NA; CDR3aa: CASRVKVSSYEQYF; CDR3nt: TGTGCCAGCAGGGTCAAGGTTAGCTCCTACGAGCAGTACTTC
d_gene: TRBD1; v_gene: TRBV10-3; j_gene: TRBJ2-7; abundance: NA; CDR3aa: CAISPRDRLYEQYF; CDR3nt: TGTGCCATCAGTCCCCGGGACAGACTTTACGAGCAGTACTTC
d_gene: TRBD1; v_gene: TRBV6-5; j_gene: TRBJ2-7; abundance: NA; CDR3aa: CASSYSWTGLYEQYF; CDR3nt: TGTGCCAGCAGTTACTCGTGGACAGGGCTCTACGAGCAGTACTTC
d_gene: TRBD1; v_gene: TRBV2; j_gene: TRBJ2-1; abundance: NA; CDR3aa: CASSTSSYRGNNEQFF; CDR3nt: TGTGCCAGCAGTACCTCTTCCTACAGGGGCAACAATGAGCAGTTCTTC
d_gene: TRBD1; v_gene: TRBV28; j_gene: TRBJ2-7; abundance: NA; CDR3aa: CASSLRGQSPSYEQYF; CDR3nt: TGTGCCAGCAGTTTAAGGGGACAGAGTCCTTCCTACGAGCAGTACTTC
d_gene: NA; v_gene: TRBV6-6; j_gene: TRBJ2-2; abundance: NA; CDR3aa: CASKADTGELFF; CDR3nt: TGTGCCAGCAAAGCGGACACCGGGGAGCTGTTTTTT
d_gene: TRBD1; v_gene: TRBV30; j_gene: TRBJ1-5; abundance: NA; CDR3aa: CAWSVGQGSQPQHF; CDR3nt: TGTGCCTGGAGTGTGGGACAGGGGAGTCAGCCCCAGCATTTT
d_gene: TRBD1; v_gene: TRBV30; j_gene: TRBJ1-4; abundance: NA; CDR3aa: CAWTPQGATNEKLFF; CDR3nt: TGTGCCTGGACCCCACAGGGGGCAACTAATGAAAAACTGTTTTTT
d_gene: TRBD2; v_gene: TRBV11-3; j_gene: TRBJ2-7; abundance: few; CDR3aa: CASRASGSDEQYF; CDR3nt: TGTGCCAGCAGGGCTAGCGGGAGCGACGAGCAGTACTTC
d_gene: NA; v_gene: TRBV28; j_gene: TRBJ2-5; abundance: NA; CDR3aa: CATNREPYQETQYF; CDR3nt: TGTGCCACTAATAGAGAACCGTACCAAGAGACCCAGTACTTC
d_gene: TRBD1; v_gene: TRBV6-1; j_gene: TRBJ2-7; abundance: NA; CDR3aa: CASSERWGTGSHEQYF; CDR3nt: TGTGCCAGCAGTGAACGTTGGGGGACAGGGAGCCACGAGCAGTACTTC
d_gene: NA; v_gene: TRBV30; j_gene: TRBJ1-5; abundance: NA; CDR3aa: CAWSVSGVGQPQHF; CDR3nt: TGTGCCTGGAGTGTATCTGGGGTGGGTCAGCCCCAGCATTTT
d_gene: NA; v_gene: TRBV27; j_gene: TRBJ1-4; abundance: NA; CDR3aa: CASSSLPAATNEKLFF; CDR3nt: TGTGCCAGCAGTTCCCTTCCTGCAGCAACTAATGAAAAACTGTTTTTT
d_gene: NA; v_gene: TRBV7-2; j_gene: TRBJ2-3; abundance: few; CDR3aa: CASSLLTDTQYF; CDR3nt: TGTGCCAGCAGCCTTCTCACAGATACGCAGTATTTT
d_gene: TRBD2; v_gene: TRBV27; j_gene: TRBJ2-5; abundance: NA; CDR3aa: CASRGLAGGEETQYF; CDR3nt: TGTGCCAGCAGGGGACTAGCGGGAGGGGAAGAGACCCAGTACTTC
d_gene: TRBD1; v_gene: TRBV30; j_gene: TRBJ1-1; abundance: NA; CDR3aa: CAWAQGYTEAFF; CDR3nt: TGTGCCTGGGCACAGGGGTACACTGAAGCTTTCTTT
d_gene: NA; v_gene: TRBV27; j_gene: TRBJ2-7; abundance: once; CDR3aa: CASSGGLYEQYF; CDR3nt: TGTGCCAGCAGTGGGGGGTTGTACGAGCAGTACTTC
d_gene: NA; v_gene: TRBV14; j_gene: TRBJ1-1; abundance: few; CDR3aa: CASSGGGALNTEAFF; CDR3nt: TGTGCCAGCAGTGGAGGGGGGGCCTTGAACACTGAAGCTTTCTTT
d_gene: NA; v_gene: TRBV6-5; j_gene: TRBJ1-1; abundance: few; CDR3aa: CASSPGFLTEAFF; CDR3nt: TGTGCCAGCAGCCCAGGGTTTTTAACTGAAGCTTTCTTT
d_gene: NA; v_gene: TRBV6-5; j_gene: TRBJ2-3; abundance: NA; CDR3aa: CASRSSRGDTQYF; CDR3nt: TGTGCCAGCAGGTCTTCTCGAGGAGATACGCAGTATTTT
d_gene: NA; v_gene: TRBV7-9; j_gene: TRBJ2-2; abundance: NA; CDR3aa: CASSLGGTGELFF; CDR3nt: TGTGCCAGCAGCTTAGGGGGGACCGGGGAGCTGTTTTTT
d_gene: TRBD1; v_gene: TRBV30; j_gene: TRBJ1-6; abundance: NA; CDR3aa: CAWSSGQDNSPLHF; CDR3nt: TGTGCCTGGAGCTCGGGACAGGATAATTCACCCCTCCACTTT
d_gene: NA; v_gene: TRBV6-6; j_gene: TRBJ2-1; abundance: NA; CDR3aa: CASSYSVGGMGNEQFF; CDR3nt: TGTGCCAGCAGTTACTCCGTTGGGGGGATGGGGAATGAGCAGTTCTTC
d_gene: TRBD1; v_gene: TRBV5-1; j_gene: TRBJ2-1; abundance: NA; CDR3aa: CASSLGQGFSEQFF; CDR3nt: TGCGCCAGCAGCTTGGGACAGGGGTTTAGTGAGCAGTTCTTC
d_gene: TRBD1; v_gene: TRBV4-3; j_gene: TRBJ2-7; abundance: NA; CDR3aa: CASSQAPGQGYEQYF; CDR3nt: TGCGCCAGCAGCCAAGCGCCGGGACAGGGCTACGAGCAGTACTTC
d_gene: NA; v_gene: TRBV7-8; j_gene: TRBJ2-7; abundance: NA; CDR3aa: CASSSRDSGGAYEQYF; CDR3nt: TGTGCCAGCAGCTCGCGGGACTCGGGGGGCGCCTACGAGCAGTACTTC
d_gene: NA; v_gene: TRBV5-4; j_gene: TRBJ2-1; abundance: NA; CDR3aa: CASSLDVSSYNEQFF; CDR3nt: TGTGCCAGCAGCTTGGATGTTAGCTCCTACAATGAGCAGTTCTTC
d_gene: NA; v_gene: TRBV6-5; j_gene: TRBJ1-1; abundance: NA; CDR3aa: CASIRGTGATEAFF; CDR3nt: TGTGCCAGCATCCGCGGGACCGGGGCAACTGAAGCTTTCTTT
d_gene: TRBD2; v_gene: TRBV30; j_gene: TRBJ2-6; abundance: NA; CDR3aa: CAWSVRWGGSGANVLTF; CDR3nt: TGTGCCTGGAGTGTACGTTGGGGGGGCTCTGGGGCCAACGTCCTGACTTTC
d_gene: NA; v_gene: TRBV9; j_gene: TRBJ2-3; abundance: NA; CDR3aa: CASSWDISWGTDTQYF; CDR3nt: TGTGCCAGCAGCTGGGACATATCTTGGGGCACAGATACGCAGTATTTT